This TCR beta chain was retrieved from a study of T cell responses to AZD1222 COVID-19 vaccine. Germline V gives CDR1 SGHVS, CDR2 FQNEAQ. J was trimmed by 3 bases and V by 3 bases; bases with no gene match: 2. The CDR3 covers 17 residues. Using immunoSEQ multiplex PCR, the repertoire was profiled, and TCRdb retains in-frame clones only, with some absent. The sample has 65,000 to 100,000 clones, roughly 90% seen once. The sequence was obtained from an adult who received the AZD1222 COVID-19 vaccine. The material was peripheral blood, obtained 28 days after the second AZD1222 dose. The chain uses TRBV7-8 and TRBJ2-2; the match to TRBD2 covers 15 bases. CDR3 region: CASSLGTSGRYTGELFF. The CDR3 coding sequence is TGTGCCAGCAGCTTGGGGACTAGCGGGAGGTACACCGGGGAGCTGTTTTTT.